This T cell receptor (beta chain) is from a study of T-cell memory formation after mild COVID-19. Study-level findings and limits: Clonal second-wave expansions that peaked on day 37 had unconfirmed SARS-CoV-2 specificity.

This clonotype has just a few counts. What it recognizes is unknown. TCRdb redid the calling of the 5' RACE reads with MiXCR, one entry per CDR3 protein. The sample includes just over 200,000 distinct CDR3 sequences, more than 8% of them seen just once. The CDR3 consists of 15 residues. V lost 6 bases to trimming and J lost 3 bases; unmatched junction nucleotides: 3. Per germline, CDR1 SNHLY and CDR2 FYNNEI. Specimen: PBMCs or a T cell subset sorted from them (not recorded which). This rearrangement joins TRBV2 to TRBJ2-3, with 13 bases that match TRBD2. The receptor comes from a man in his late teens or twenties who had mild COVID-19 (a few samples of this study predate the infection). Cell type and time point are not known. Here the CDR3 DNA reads TGTGCCAGCAGCCCGACTAGCGGGGGGACAGATACGCAGTATTTT. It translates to CASSPTSGGTDTQYF.